This TCR beta chain is drawn from a study of T cells in tuberculosis. CDR3 length: 16 residues. Germline V gene lookup returns CDR1 SEHNR and CDR2 FQNEAQ (reference sequence). The V end lost 0 bases, the J end lost 6 bases, and 15 bases lay between the germline ends. The repertoire was sequenced with immunoSEQ multiplex PCR; TCRdb's copy has only in-frame clones and lacks some. The sample contains tens of thousands of clones, 85% to 95% of which appear only once. This sequence joins TRBV7-9 and TRBJ2-1; D perhaps matches TRBD2 (5 bases). The receptor was derived from a donor aged 10 to 29 with latent tuberculosis or without tuberculosis infection. Some clones in this sample may be carry-over from other donors' samples. The sample taken for sequencing was PBMCs. The CDR3, as DNA: TGTGCCAGCAGCTTAGCCCGTGCCCGTGGGAGCAATGAGCAGTTCTTC. It specifies CASSLARARGSNEQFF.